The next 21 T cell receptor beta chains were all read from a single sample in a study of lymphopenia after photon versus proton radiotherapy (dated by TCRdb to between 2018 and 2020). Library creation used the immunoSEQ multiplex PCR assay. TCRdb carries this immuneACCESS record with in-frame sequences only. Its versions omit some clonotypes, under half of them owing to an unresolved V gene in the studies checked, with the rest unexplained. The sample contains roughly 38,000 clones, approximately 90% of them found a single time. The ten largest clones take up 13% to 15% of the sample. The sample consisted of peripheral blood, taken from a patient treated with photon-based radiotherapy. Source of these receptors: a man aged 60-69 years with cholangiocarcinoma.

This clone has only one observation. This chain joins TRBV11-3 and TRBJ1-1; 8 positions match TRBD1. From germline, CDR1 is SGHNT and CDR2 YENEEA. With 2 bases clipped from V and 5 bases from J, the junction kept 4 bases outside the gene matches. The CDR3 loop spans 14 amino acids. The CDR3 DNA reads TGTGCCAGCAGCTTACAGGGGGCACGAACTGAAGCTTTCTTT. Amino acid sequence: CASSLQGARTEAFF.

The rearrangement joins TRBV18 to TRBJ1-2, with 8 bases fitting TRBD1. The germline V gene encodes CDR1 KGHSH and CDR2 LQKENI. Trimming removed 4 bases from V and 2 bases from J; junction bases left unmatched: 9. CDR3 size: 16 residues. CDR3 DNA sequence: TGTGCCAGCTCACGGACGACAGGGGCCGACAACTATGGCTACACCTTC. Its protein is CASSRTTGADNYGYTF.

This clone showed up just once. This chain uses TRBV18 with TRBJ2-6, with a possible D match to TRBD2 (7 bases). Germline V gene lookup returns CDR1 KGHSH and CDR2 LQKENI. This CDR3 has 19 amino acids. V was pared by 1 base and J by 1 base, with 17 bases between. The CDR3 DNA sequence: TGTGCCAGCTCACCACTCGCCGGAGGGGGGGTATCTGGGGCCAACGTCCTGACTTTC. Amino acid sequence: CASSPLAGGGVSGANVLTF.

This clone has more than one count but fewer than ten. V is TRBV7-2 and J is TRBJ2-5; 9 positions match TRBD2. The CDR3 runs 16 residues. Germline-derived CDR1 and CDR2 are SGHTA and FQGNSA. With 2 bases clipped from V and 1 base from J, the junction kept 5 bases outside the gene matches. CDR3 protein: CASSLFQAGGQETQYF. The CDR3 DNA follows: TGTGCCAGCAGCTTATTCCAAGCGGGGGGCCAAGAGACCCAGTACTTC.

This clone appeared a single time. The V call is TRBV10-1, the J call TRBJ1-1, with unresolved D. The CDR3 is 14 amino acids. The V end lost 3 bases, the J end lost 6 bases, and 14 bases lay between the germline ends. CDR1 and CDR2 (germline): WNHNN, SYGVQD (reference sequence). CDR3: CASSENMGRAEAFF. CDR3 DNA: TGCGCCAGCAGTGAAAACATGGGCAGAGCTGAAGCTTTCTTT.

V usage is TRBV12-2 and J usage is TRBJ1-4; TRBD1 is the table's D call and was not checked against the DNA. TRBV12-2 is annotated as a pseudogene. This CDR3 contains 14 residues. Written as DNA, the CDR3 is TGTGCAAGTCGCTTAGGGACAGGGCGGAGAAAACTGTTTTTT. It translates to CASRLGTGRRKLFF.

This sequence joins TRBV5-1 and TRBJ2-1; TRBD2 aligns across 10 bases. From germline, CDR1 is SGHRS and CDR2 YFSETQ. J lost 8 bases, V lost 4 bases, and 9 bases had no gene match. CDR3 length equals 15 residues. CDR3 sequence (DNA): TGCGCCAGCAGCGTAGCGGGGGGTCTTACGGATGAGCAGTTCTTC. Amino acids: CASSVAGGLTDEQFF.

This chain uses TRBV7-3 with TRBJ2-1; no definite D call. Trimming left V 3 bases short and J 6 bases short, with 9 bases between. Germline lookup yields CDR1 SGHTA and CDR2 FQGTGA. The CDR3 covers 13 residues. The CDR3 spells CASSFDPINEQFF. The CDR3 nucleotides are TGTGCCAGCAGCTTTGACCCGATCAATGAGCAGTTCTTC.

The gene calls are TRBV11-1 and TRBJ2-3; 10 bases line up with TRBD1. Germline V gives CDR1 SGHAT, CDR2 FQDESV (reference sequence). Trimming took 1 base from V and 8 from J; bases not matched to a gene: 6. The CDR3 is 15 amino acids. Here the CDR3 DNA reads TGTGCCAGCAGCTTAGGGACAGGGGGAAGGGGTACGCAGTATTTT. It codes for CASSLGTGGRGTQYF.

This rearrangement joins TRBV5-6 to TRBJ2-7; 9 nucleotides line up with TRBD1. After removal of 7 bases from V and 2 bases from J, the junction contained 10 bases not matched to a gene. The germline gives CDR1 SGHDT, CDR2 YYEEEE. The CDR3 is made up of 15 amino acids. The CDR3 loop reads CASGLPGQGTYEQYF. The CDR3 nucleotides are TGTGCCAGCGGCCTTCCGGGACAGGGAACCTACGAGCAGTACTTC.

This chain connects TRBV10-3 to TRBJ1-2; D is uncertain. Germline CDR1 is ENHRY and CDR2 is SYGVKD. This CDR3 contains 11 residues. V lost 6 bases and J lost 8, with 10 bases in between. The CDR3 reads CAISPAVGYTF. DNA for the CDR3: TGTGCCATCAGCCCGGCGGTAGGCTACACCTTC.

CDR3 sequence (DNA): TGTGCTAGTGGGACAGGGGCCGGGGACACTGAAGCTTTCTTT. Translation gives CASGTGAGDTEAFF. The rearrangement links TRBV12-5 to TRBJ1-1; TRBD1 matches 8 bases. Germline CDR1 LGHNT, CDR2 FRNRAP. The V and J ends lost 6 bases and 3 bases, in that order; junction bases with no gene match: 6. The CDR3 loop spans 14 amino acids.

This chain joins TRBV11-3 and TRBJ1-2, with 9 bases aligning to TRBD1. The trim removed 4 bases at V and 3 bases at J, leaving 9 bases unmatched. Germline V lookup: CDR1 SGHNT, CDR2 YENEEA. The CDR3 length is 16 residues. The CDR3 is CASSYSGTGPDYGYTF. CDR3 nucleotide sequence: TGTGCCAGCAGCTACTCAGGGACAGGGCCTGACTATGGCTACACCTTC.

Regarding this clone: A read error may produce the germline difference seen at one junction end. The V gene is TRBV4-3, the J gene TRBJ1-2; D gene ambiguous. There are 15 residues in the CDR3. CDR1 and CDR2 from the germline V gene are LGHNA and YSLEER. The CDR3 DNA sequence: TGCGCCAGCAACCAAGATAATTACCCCTTCTATGGCTACACCTTC. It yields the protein CASNQDNYPFYGYTF.

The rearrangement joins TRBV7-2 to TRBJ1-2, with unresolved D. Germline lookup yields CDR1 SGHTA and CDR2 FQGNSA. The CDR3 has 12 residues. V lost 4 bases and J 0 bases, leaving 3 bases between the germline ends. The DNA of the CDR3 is TGTGCCAGCAGCTCGTCTAACTATGGCTACACCTTC. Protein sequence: CASSSSNYGYTF. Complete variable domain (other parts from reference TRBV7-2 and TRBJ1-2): GAGVSQSPSNKVTEKGKDVELRCDPISGHTALYWYRQSLGQGLEFLIYFQGNSAPDKSGLPSDRFSAERTGGSVSTLTIQRTQQEDSAVYLCASSSSNYGYTFGSGTRLTVV.

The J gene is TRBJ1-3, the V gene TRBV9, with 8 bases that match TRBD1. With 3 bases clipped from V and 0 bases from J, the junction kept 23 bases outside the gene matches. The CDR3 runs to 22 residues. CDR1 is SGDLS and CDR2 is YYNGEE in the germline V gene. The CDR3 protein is CASSGDRTVSSYSAGSGNTIYF. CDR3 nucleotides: TGTGCCAGCAGCGGGGACAGGACCGTAAGCTCTTATTCGGCGGGCTCTGGAAACACCATATATTTT.

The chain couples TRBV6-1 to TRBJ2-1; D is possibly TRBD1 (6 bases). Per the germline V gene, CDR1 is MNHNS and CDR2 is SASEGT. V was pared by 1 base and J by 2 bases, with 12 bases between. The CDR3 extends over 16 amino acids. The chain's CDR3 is CASSEEWTDPYNEQFF. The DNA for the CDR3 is TGTGCCAGCAGTGAAGAGTGGACAGACCCCTACAATGAGCAGTTCTTC.

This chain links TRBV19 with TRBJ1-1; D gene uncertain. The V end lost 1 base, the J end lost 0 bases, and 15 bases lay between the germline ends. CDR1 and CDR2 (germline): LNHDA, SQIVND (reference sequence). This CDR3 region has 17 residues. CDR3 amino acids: CASSIVGSVRLNTEAFF. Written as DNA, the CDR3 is TGTGCCAGTAGTATAGTGGGATCAGTGAGACTGAACACTGAAGCTTTCTTT.

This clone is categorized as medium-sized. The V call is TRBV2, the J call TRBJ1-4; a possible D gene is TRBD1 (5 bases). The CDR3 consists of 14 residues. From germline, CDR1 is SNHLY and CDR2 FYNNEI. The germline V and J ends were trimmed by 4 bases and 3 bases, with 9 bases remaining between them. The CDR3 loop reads CASSVQGSNEKLFF. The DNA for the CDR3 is TGTGCCAGCAGTGTGCAGGGATCTAATGAAAAACTGTTTTTT.

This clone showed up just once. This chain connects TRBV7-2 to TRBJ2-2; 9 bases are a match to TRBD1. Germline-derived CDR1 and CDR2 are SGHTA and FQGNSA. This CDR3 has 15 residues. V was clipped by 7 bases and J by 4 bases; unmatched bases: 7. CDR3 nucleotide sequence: TGTGCCAGCATCCCGGGACAGGGACCCACCGGGGAGCTGTTTTTT. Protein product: CASIPGQGPTGELFF.

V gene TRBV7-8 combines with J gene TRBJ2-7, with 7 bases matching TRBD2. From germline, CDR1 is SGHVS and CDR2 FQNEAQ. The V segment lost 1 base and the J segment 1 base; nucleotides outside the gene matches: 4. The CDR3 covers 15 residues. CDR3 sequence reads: CASSLVAGVSYEQYF. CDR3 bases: TGTGCCAGCAGCTTAGTTGCGGGGGTGTCCTACGAGCAGTACTTC. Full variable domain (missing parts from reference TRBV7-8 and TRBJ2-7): GAGVSQSPRYKVAKRGQDVALRCDPISGHVSLFWYQQALGQGPEFLTYFQNEAQLDKSGLPSDRFFAERPEGSVSTLKIQRTQQEDSAVYLCASSLVAGVSYEQYFGPGTRLTVT.